This TCR beta chain was profiled in a study of blood T cells in healthy people across ages. It was with a sample-barcoded 5' primer and a J-beta primer mix that a second PCR of about 6 to 12 cycles was run. The authors tagged each cDNA molecule using a template-switch adaptor with 12 random nucleotides. TCRdb processed the 5' RACE reads anew with MiXCR; each CDR3 protein has one entry. The sample holds approximately 960,000 distinct CDR3 sequences, about 28% seen once. The table lists this clonotype with a few counts. A much larger clone sits a single nucleotide away, making a read error possible. This sample was also put to use in a study of T cells of mothers and their children. Per that study: In unrelated and related pairs, TCR recombination output is shaped in a similar way by thymic selection. Researchers report slightly higher, though non-significant, overlap in related mother-child pairs than in unrelated pairs. Persistent microchimeric T cell clones were not found at ~100 per million sensitivity.

This clonotype was sampled from a woman aged 40 to 50 in good health. Sequenced material: blood.

As DNA, the CDR3 is TGTGCCAGCAGCCGACAGGGCCGCACAGATACGCAGTATTTT. Protein sequence: CASSRQGRTDTQYF. The chain couples TRBV3-1 to TRBJ2-3, with 7 bases lining up with TRBD1. The V and J ends lost 4 bases and 1 base, in that order; junction bases with no gene match: 2. CDR1 and CDR2 from the germline V gene are LGHDT and YNNKEL (reference sequence). The CDR3 has 14 residues.